This TCR beta chain was profiled in a study of T cell repertoires in cytomegalovirus infection. V gave up 4 bases and J gave up 2 bases; unmatched junction bases: 5. Germline assignment: CDR1 SEHNR and CDR2 FQNEAQ (reference sequence). The CDR3 contains 16 residues. TCRdb called the reads again in MiXCR, with one record for every CDR3 protein. Of some 240,000 distinct CDR3 sequences in the sample, over 15% were seen once. This receptor was obtained from a human donor in good health (CMV status not recorded). Some clones in this sample may be carry-over from other donors' samples. This chain uses TRBV7-9 with TRBJ2-3; 11 bases map to TRBD2. Sequenced material: CD8+ T cells from PBMCs. Here the CDR3 reads CASSSRLAGYTDTQYF. CDR3 DNA: TGTGCCAGCAGCTCGCGACTAGCGGGGTACACAGATACGCAGTATTTT.